The 19 T cell receptor beta chains presented below share a single source sample, sequenced in a study of persistence of HIV-infected CD4 T cells. Their antigens are not known. Sequencing used immunoSEQ version 4 in survey mode. Data came from immunoSEQ multiplex PCR; TCRdb stores just in-frame clones and leaves some out. The sample lists 37,000 or so clones, roughly 89% seen once, with approximately 1.3% in the top ten. Anti-CD3/anti-CD28 beads served as a nonspecific positive control stimulus. Responding CD4+ T cells were sorted by upregulation of both CD40 ligand and CD69. This specimen consisted of CD4+ T cells sorted from PBMCs after 18-hour stimulation, obtained from a patient who received antiretroviral therapy. The receptors here all came from an adult man with HIV who was CMV-seropositive.

By its share, this clone is medium-sized. The chain links TRBV30 to TRBJ1-1; TRBD1 might be the D (6 bases). Germline V gene data show CDR1 as GTSNPN and CDR2 as SVGIG (reference sequence). V dropped 5 bases and J dropped 10 bases, with 20 bases sitting between them. This CDR3 region has 13 residues. Here the CDR3 reads CAWAEGQGAGAFF. The CDR3 bases are TGTGCCTGGGCGGAGGGACAAGGAGCTGGAGCTTTCTTT.

The chain recombines TRBV11-1 with TRBJ2-1; D gene ambiguous. This CDR3 comprises 14 residues. Deletions cut 0 bases from V and 1 base from J, with 4 bases between. Per germline, CDR1 SGHAT and CDR2 FQDESV (reference sequence). The CDR3 bases are TGTGCCAGCAGCTTAGCCGGTTCCTACAATGAGCAGTTCTTC. It specifies CASSLAGSYNEQFF.

The rearrangement links TRBV3-1 (or the pseudogene TRBV3-2) to TRBJ2-1; D gene ambiguous. The CDR3 is made up of 16 amino acids. CDR1 LGHDT and CDR2 YNNKEL come from the germline V gene (reference sequence). The V end was cut by 1 base, the J end by 2 bases, with 12 bases between. This chain's CDR3 is CASSQASRRAYNEQFF. The CDR3 DNA follows: TGTGCCAGCAGCCAAGCCTCAAGACGGGCCTACAATGAGCAGTTCTTC.

The DNA for the CDR3 is TGTGCCAGCAGTTCCGCGGGGGTCCGTTCCTACGAGCAGTACTTC. This sequence encodes CASSSAGVRSYEQYF. The chain employs TRBV7-9 and TRBJ2-7; 7 bases align to TRBD2. The CDR3 extends over 15 amino acids. Germline loops: CDR1 SEHNR, CDR2 FQNEAQ (reference sequence). With V trimmed by 6 bases and J by 1 base, 9 bases remained unmatched.

V is TRBV19 and J is TRBJ1-2; 7 bases match TRBD1. Germline V CDR1 and CDR2: LNHDA, SQIVND (reference sequence). CDR3 length: 15 amino acids. Losses at the gene ends were 0 bases for V and 5 bases for J; bases not matched to a gene: 6. The CDR3 nucleotides are TGTGCCAGTAGTATAGACCTACAGGGGCCTTATGGCTACACCTTC. It is translated as CASSIDLQGPYGYTF.

The V gene is TRBV15, the J gene TRBJ1-1; D possibly corresponds to TRBD1 (5 bases). Between the trimmed V and J ends, which lost 8 bases and 2 bases, there was a span of 12 bases. Germline V lookup: CDR1 LNHNV, CDR2 YYDKDF (reference sequence). This CDR3 comprises 13 residues. CDR3 sequence: CATGSGTNTEAFF. CDR3 in DNA: TGTGCCACCGGTTCCGGGACTAACACTGAAGCTTTCTTT.

In DNA form, the CDR3 reads TGTGCCAGCAGCTTTTTATCAGAAGCGGGGGAGCAGTACTTC. Translating gives CASSFLSEAGEQYF. The J gene is TRBJ2-7, the V gene TRBV7-2, with TRBD2 matching over 7 bases. CDR1 and CDR2 from the germline V gene are SGHTA and FQGNSA. This CDR3 has 14 residues. Trimming removed 3 bases from V and 7 bases from J; junction bases left unmatched: 9.

The chain is built from TRBV9 and TRBJ1-4; no definite D call. V lost 7 bases and J 3 bases, leaving 13 bases between the germline ends. CDR3 length: 14 amino acids. Germline values: CDR1 SGDLS, CDR2 YYNGEE. In DNA form, the CDR3 reads TGTGCCAGCGGGCTCCCAGTAGCTAATGAAAAACTGTTTTTT. Protein: CASGLPVANEKLFF.

The V call is TRBV7-2, the J call TRBJ1-2, with D possibly being TRBD1 (5 bases). Deletions cut 4 bases from V and 3 bases from J, with 18 bases between. Looked up from germline, CDR1 is SGHTA and CDR2 is FQGNSA. The CDR3 is 16 residues long. In nucleotides, the CDR3 is TGTGCCAGCAGCTCCCGGTGGACCTGGGACCACTATGGCTACACCTTC. This encodes CASSSRWTWDHYGYTF.

Regarding this clone: The germline gene is not matched at one end of the junction; a read error may be the cause. V usage is TRBV6-6 and J usage is TRBJ1-1, with a weak D call TRBD1 (6 bases). Germline loops: CDR1 MNHNY, CDR2 SVGAGI (reference sequence). This CDR3 is 15 amino acids long. For the CDR3, the DNA is TGTGCCAGCACTTACGCCCCGGACAGGAACACTGAAGCTTTCTTT. Translation gives CASTYAPDRNTEAFF.

The V call is TRBV5-1, the J call TRBJ1-4; 8 bases align to TRBD1. The CDR3 has 16 amino acids. V lost 4 bases and J lost 6; bases outside the gene matches: 11. CDR1 SGHRS and CDR2 YFSETQ come from the germline V gene. The CDR3 region has the DNA TGCGCCAGCAGCGACCTGTCCGGGGACAGGTATGAAAAACTGTTTTTT. Translated: CASSDLSGDRYEKLFF. Full variable domain (remainder filled in from reference TRBV5-1 and TRBJ1-4): KAGVTQTPRYLIKTRGQQVTLSCSPISGHRSVSWYQQTPGQGLQFLFEYFSETQRNKGNFPGRFSGRQFSNSRSEMNVSTLELGDSALYLCASSDLSGDRYEKLFFGSGTQLSVL.

CDR3 nucleotide sequence: TGTGCCAGCAGCCAAGAGGGGCAGTCGGCCTGGCGAGGAAACACCATATATTTT. As protein: CASSQEGQSAWRGNTIYF. V is TRBV14 and J is TRBJ1-3; a possible D gene is TRBD1 (5 bases). V was pared by 0 bases and J by 4 bases, with 19 bases between. This CDR3 contains 18 residues. The germline V gene has CDR1 SGHDN and CDR2 FVKESK.

The J gene is TRBJ2-5, the V gene TRBV4-1; D gene uncertain. V was trimmed by 6 bases and J by 4 bases, leaving 9 bases between them. The CDR3 totals 12 residues. In germline, CDR1 is MGHRA, CDR2 YSYEKL. Here the CDR3 reads CASSRVAETQYF. Here the CDR3 DNA reads TGCGCCAGCAGTCGGGTGGCAGAGACCCAGTACTTC.

This chain links TRBV27 with TRBJ1-3; no clear D gene. Germline V gene lookup returns CDR1 MNHEY and CDR2 SMNVEV (reference sequence). V was trimmed by 5 bases and J by 2 bases, leaving 22 bases between them. The CDR3 runs 18 residues. Here the CDR3 reads CASSRDWSALRTGNTIYF. The CDR3 DNA reads as TGTGCCAGCAGTCGAGACTGGAGTGCTTTAAGGACTGGAAACACCATATATTTT.

This chain's CDR3 is CASSPQQGGYEQYF. CDR3 coding DNA: TGTGCCAGCAGCCCCCAGCAGGGGGGATACGAGCAGTACTTC. The chain combines TRBV6-5 with TRBJ2-7; D perhaps matches TRBD1 (7 bases). Per germline, CDR1 MNHEY and CDR2 SVGAGI. V shed 6 bases and J shed 4 bases, with 16 bases lying between them. This CDR3 contains 14 residues.

This clone was observed a single time. The rearrangement joins TRBV27 to TRBJ1-1; no clear D. The CDR3 has 13 amino acids. CDR1 is MNHEY and CDR2 is SMNVEV in the germline V gene (reference sequence). Trimming took off 1 base at V and 5 bases at J, with 8 bases between the two ends. The CDR3 loop reads CASSLYVETEAFF. CDR3 coding DNA: TGTGCCAGCAGTTTATACGTGGAAACTGAAGCTTTCTTT.

The chain joins TRBV9 to TRBJ2-7; the D gene is possibly TRBD2 (6 bases). V lost 2 bases to trimming and J lost 4 bases, with 16 bases between them. The CDR3 length is 15 residues. Germline CDR1 is SGDLS and CDR2 is YYNGEE. Here the CDR3 DNA reads TGTGCCAGCAGCGTGGAACTCGGGAGCGGGTACGAGCAGTACTTC. It is translated as CASSVELGSGYEQYF.

This clone was observed a few times. As DNA, the CDR3 is TGTGCCAGCAGTTACGCGGGCGGGGTAGGGAGCGAGCAGTACTTC. This codes for CASSYAGGVGSEQYF. V is TRBV6-6 and J is TRBJ2-7, with a tentative D call TRBD2 (6 bases). CDR3 length: 15 residues. With 2 bases removed from V and 6 bases from J, the gap between germline ends came to 17 bases. CDR1 is MNHNY, CDR2 SVGAGI, per germline (reference sequence).

The rearrangement links TRBV4-3 to TRBJ2-7; D is ambiguous. The CDR3 runs to 14 residues. Germline V gene data show CDR1 as LGHNA and CDR2 as YSLEER. V was cut by 0 bases and J by 1 base, with 7 bases left in between. DNA for the CDR3: TGCGCCAGCAGCCAAGATCCCAGGTCCTACGAGCAGTACTTC. It yields the protein CASSQDPRSYEQYF.